A single sample gave rise to the 24 T cell receptor beta chains below, sequenced in a study of graft-versus-host responses after intestinal transplantation. Libraries were prepared by immunoSEQ multiplex PCR; TCRdb keeps only in-frame clonotypes and omits some of them. The repertoire holds around 40,000 clones, with under 85% as singletons. The source material was PBMCs, sampled approximately 1,000 days after transplant. These TCRs come from a human patient who received an intestinal transplant, so some T cells may come from the graft donor.

The CDR3: CASSYSDNTEAFF. In nucleotides, the CDR3 is TGTGCCAGCAGTTACTCAGACAACACTGAAGCTTTCTTT. V and J are TRBV6-5 and TRBJ1-1; the D is unclear. Trimming cost V 0 bases and J 2 bases, with 4 bases left between them. Germline CDR1 MNHEY, CDR2 SVGAGI. The CDR3 totals 13 residues.

The chain couples TRBV30 to TRBJ1-4; D unclear. The length of the CDR3 is 12 residues. CDR1 GTSNPN and CDR2 SVGIG come from the germline V gene (reference sequence). The V end was cut by 3 bases, the J end by 8 bases, with 10 bases between. For the CDR3, the DNA is TGTGCCTGGAGCGATGATACAGAAAAACTGTTTTTT. Its protein is CAWSDDTEKLFF.

The chain employs TRBV9 and TRBJ2-3; D gene uncertain. The V and J ends lost 0 bases and 0 bases respectively, with 8 bases between them. Looked up from germline, CDR1 is SGDLS and CDR2 is YYNGEE. This CDR3 has 15 residues. CDR3 region: CASSVVSGSTDTQYF. In DNA form, the CDR3 reads TGTGCCAGCAGCGTAGTTTCCGGGAGCACAGATACGCAGTATTTT.

A few counts support this clone. The V gene is TRBV9, the J gene TRBJ1-1; the D gene is possibly TRBD1 (5 bases). From germline, CDR1 is SGDLS and CDR2 YYNGEE. Trimming stripped 1 base from V and 1 base from J, with 5 bases between. This CDR3 has 13 residues. CDR3 DNA: TGTGCCAGCAGCGTAACAGGGAACACTGAAGCTTTCTTT. Its protein is CASSVTGNTEAFF.

The chain is built from TRBV7-2 and TRBJ2-1; D possibly uses TRBD1 or TRBD2 (6 bases each). The CDR3 consists of 16 residues. Germline values: CDR1 SGHTA, CDR2 FQGNSA. V lost 1 base and J 7 bases, leaving 17 bases between the germline ends. The CDR3 region is CASSLGRGANRNEQFF. The DNA for the CDR3 is TGTGCCAGCAGCTTAGGGAGGGGGGCCAATCGGAATGAGCAGTTCTTC.

This chain joins TRBV7-8 and TRBJ2-1, with D hard to call. V lost 7 bases and J lost 2, with 12 bases in between. Germline lookup yields CDR1 SGHVS and CDR2 FQNEAQ. The CDR3 spans 14 residues. This CDR3 is CASTLDSAYNEQFF. The CDR3 DNA reads as TGTGCCAGCACCCTAGACTCCGCCTACAATGAGCAGTTCTTC.

This chain connects TRBV7-9 to TRBJ2-1; 13 positions match TRBD2. This CDR3 region has 16 residues. CDR1 and CDR2 (germline): SEHNR, FQNEAQ (reference sequence). After removal of 2 bases from V and 7 bases from J, the junction contained 5 bases not matched to a gene. Here the CDR3 DNA reads TGTGCCAGCAGCTTATCGAGACTAGCGGGAGGTAATGAGCAGTTCTTC. Amino acid sequence: CASSLSRLAGGNEQFF.

The V call is TRBV6-1, the J call TRBJ2-3; 12 bases are shared with TRBD2. V trimming: 5 bases; J trimming: 4 bases; junction bases outside the gene matches: 4. Germline CDR1 reads MNHNS; CDR2 reads SASEGT. CDR3 length: 15 amino acids. CDR3 bases: TGTGCCAGCAGTCAGGCTAGCGGGGGGGCAGATACGCAGTATTTT. It encodes CASSQASGGADTQYF.

This clone has a handful of counts. The chain combines TRBV6-1 with TRBJ2-7, with TRBD1 matching 8 bases. Trimming cost V 5 bases and J 5 bases; bases outside gene matches: 8. This CDR3 contains 14 residues. Germline V gene lookup returns CDR1 MNHNS and CDR2 SASEGT. The CDR3 nucleotides are TGTGCCAGCAGTTCGCAGGGGGCGTTAAACGAGCAGTACTTC. It specifies CASSSQGALNEQYF.

The chain links TRBV30 to TRBJ2-7; the D gene could be TRBD1 or TRBD2 (6 bases each). Germline lookup yields CDR1 GTSNPN and CDR2 SVGIG (reference sequence). The CDR3 sequence is 12 residues long. Trimming took off 7 bases at V and 1 base at J, with 11 bases between the two ends. DNA of the CDR3: TGTGCCTTACAGGGAGGTTCCTACGAGCAGTACTTC. This gives the protein CALQGGSYEQYF.

This clone was seen a few times. CDR3 DNA: TGTGCCAGCAGTGAGAGTAGCGGGGGGACAGATACGCAGTATTTT. Protein product: CASSESSGGTDTQYF. The chain joins TRBV6-4 to TRBJ2-3; 10 positions match TRBD2. The J segment lost 3 bases and the V segment lost 3 bases, leaving 3 bases of the junction unmatched. The CDR3 length is 15 residues. CDR1 is MRHNA and CDR2 is SNTAGT in the germline V gene.

This chain joins TRBV11-2 and TRBJ1-4; D remains ambiguous. The CDR3 has 15 amino acids. Germline-derived CDR1 and CDR2 are SGHAT and FQNNGV. The ends were cut back, 5 bases at V and 5 bases at J, with 15 bases in the middle. CDR3 nucleotide sequence: TGTGCCAGCAGCATACGGACCGGTTCGAATGAAAAACTGTTTTTT. Protein: CASSIRTGSNEKLFF.

The chain is built from TRBV28 and TRBJ2-6; D call uncertain. Germline lookup yields CDR1 MDHEN and CDR2 SYDVKM. V was pared by 5 bases and J by 3 bases, with 8 bases between. CDR3 size: 14 residues. The CDR3 DNA sequence: TGTGCCAGCAGTCGAATGGTTGGGGCCAACGTCCTGACTTTC. Translating it yields CASSRMVGANVLTF.

This clone has a handful of counts. The chain couples TRBV4-2 to TRBJ2-7; TRBD1 aligns across 7 bases. The trim removed 0 bases at V and 2 bases at J, leaving 4 bases unmatched. The germline CDR1 and CDR2 sequences are LGHNA and YNFKEQ. The CDR3 length is 15 residues. CDR3: CASSQDQGGPYEQYF. The CDR3 bases are TGTGCCAGCAGCCAAGATCAAGGGGGCCCCTACGAGCAGTACTTC.

V usage is TRBV6-1 and J usage is TRBJ1-6; no firm D call. Germline CDR1 and CDR2: MNHNS and SASEGT. The CDR3 runs to 14 residues. V dropped 4 bases and J dropped 5 bases, with 9 bases sitting between them. The CDR3, as DNA: TGTGCCAGCAGTGGTAACATAGATAATTCACCCCTCCACTTT. It is translated as CASSGNIDNSPLHF.

The gene calls are TRBV19 and TRBJ2-5; a weak D match, TRBD2 (6 bases). V lost 5 bases to trimming and J lost 1 base, with 11 bases between them. Germline lookup yields CDR1 LNHDA and CDR2 SQIVND (reference sequence). This CDR3 is built from 14 residues. The chain's CDR3 is CASSPRDSQETQYF. CDR3 in DNA: TGTGCCAGTAGTCCCCGGGACTCCCAAGAGACCCAGTACTTC.

This chain links TRBV6-1 with TRBJ1-2; TRBD1 aligns across 8 bases. This CDR3 comprises 15 residues. The V gene's germline CDR1 is MNHNS and CDR2 SASEGT. V dropped 0 bases and J dropped 4; count of bases not matched to a gene: 4. CDR3 coding DNA: TGTGCCAGCAGTGAAGCGGGGACAGGCTCCTATGGCTACACCTTC. It translates to CASSEAGTGSYGYTF.

The CDR3 loop is CAWSRGPGTANTEAFF. CDR3 nucleotide sequence: TGTGCCTGGTCCCGGGGGCCCGGGACAGCTAACACTGAAGCTTTCTTT. The genes are TRBV30 and TRBJ1-1; 7 nucleotides line up with TRBD1. The CDR3 loop spans 16 amino acids. From germline, CDR1 is GTSNPN and CDR2 SVGIG (reference sequence). Trimming at V came to 5 bases and at J to 2 bases, leaving 14 bases not matched to a gene.

This clone has just one count. This chain uses TRBV7-8 with TRBJ1-3; the D is unclear. The CDR3 covers 16 residues. Germline V gives CDR1 SGHVS, CDR2 FQNEAQ. The V end was cut by 1 base, the J end by 0 bases, with 10 bases between. In DNA, the CDR3 is TGTGCCAGCAGCTTAGAAAAAGTGGGCTCTGGAAACACCATATATTTT. Translated: CASSLEKVGSGNTIYF.

The rearrangement joins TRBV6-1 to TRBJ1-6, with TRBD1 matching 9 bases. The CDR3 length is 17 residues. J gave up 4 bases and V 3 bases, and 7 bases lay outside the gene matches. Germline V gives CDR1 MNHNS, CDR2 SASEGT. This CDR3 reads CASSEYHGQGYNSPLHF. Written as DNA, the CDR3 is TGTGCCAGCAGTGAGTACCATGGACAGGGGTATAATTCACCCCTCCACTTT.

V and J are TRBV27 and TRBJ2-7, with 13 bases identical to TRBD2. V gave up 6 bases and J gave up 4 bases; unmatched junction bases: 6. Germline V gives CDR1 MNHEY, CDR2 SMNVEV (reference sequence). There are 15 residues in the CDR3. The CDR3 DNA reads TGTGCCAGCAGGGGACTAGCGGGAACCCTTTACGAGCAGTACTTC. It encodes CASRGLAGTLYEQYF.

The J gene is TRBJ1-5, the V gene TRBV5-6, with D unresolved. CDR3 length: 13 amino acids. The germline V gene encodes CDR1 SGHDT and CDR2 YYEEEE. Trimming shortened V by 1 base and J by 2 bases, and 4 bases separated the two germline ends. The CDR3 reads CASSLYGNQPQHF. In DNA form, the CDR3 reads TGTGCCAGCAGCTTGTATGGCAATCAGCCCCAGCATTTT. The full variable domain, its missing parts supplied by reference TRBV5-6 and TRBJ1-5, is DAGVTQSPTHLIKTRGQQVTLRCSPKSGHDTVSWYQQALGQGPQFIFQYYEEEERQRGNFPDRFSGHQFPNYSSELNVNALLLGDSALYLCASSLYGNQPQHFGDGTRLSIL.

V gene TRBV5-5 combines with J gene TRBJ2-5; D unresolved. The CDR3 sequence is 13 residues long. Trimming removed 6 bases at V and 1 base at J, with 10 bases between. Germline CDR1 is SGHKS and CDR2 is YYEKEE (reference sequence). This CDR3 is CASILALQETQYF. DNA of the CDR3: TGTGCCAGCATCCTGGCGCTCCAAGAGACCCAGTACTTC.

The chain carries TRBV20-1 and TRBJ1-1, with D unclear. The length of the CDR3 is 11 residues. Trimming took 0 bases from V and 6 from J, leaving 5 bases between them. CDR1 and CDR2 from the germline V gene are DFQATT and SNEGSKA (reference sequence). In DNA, the CDR3 is TGCAGTGCTAGAGATCCTCCTGAAGCTTTCTTT. Translation gives CSARDPPEAFF.